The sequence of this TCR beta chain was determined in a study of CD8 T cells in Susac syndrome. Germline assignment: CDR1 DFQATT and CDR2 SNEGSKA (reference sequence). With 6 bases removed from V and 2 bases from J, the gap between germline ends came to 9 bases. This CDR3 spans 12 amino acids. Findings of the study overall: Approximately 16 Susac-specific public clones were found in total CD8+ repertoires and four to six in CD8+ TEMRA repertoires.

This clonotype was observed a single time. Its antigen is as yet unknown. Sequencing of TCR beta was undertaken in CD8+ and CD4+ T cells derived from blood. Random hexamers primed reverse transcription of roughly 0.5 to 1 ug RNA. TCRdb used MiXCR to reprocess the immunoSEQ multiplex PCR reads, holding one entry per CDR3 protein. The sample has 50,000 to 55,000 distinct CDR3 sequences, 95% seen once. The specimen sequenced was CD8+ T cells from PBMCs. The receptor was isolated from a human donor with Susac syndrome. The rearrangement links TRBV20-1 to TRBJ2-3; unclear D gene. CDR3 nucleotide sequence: TGCAGTGCCTCGCCCACCACAGATACGCAGTATTTT. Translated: CSASPTTDTQYF.